This entry lists 19 T cell receptor beta chains sequenced from one sample in a study of T cell repertoires in cytomegalovirus infection. TCRdb reprocessed the reads via MiXCR and lists one record per CDR3 protein. The sample has approximately 700,000 distinct CDR3 sequences, roughly a third seen once. The sequenced sample consisted of PBMCs. The receptors shown here come from a human donor in good health (CMV status not recorded). Some clones in this sample may be carry-over from other donors' samples.

This clonotype showed up just once. J is TRBJ1-6 and V is TRBV12-3 or TRBV12-4; no firm D call. V was shortened by 5 bases and J by 2 bases, with 19 bases between the two germline ends. This CDR3 is built from 18 residues. The CDR3 coding sequence is TGTGCCAGCAGTCTCCGCCGGGAGGGAAGCGCCTATAATTCACCCCTCCACTTT. This gives the protein CASSLRREGSAYNSPLHF.

Turning to this clonotype: A much larger clone lies a single base off, so this may be a read error. The V call is TRBV7-9, the J call TRBJ2-7; tentatively, D is TRBD2 (5 bases). CDR1 and CDR2 (germline): SEHNR, FQNEAQ (reference sequence). This CDR3 has 14 residues. CDR3 DNA: TGTGCCAGCAGCGTAGCGCGGAGCTCCTACGAGCAGTACTTC. Protein sequence: CASSVARSSYEQYF.

This clonotype appeared many times. The CDR3 nucleotides read TGTGCCAGCAGCTTAGGACAGGGATACGATCAGCCCCAGCATTTT. Encoded protein: CASSLGQGYDQPQHF. The chain is built from TRBV7-9 and TRBJ1-5, with TRBD1 matching 7 bases. The CDR3 is 15 residues long. Per germline, CDR1 SEHNR and CDR2 FQNEAQ (reference sequence). V trimming: 1 base; J trimming: 5 bases; junction bases outside the gene matches: 5.

There are a few counts of this clonotype. The chain is built from TRBV7-2 and TRBJ1-2; no clear D gene. Germline loops: CDR1 SGHTA, CDR2 FQGNSA. The CDR3 runs to 15 residues. The V end lost 1 base, the J end lost 4 bases, and 13 bases lay between the germline ends. This chain's CDR3 is CASSLVAGPLYGYTF. The DNA for the CDR3 is TGTGCCAGCAGCTTAGTGGCAGGTCCCCTCTATGGCTACACCTTC.

This clonotype occurred many times. The chain has TRBV6-1 and TRBJ1-1, with D unresolved. Per germline, CDR1 MNHNS and CDR2 SASEGT. The CDR3 is 14 amino acids. V was clipped by 2 bases and J by 2 bases, with 9 bases between them. The CDR3 spells CASSEFRLNTEAFF. The CDR3 coding sequence is TGTGCCAGCAGTGAATTCCGGCTAAACACTGAAGCTTTCTTT.

The rearrangement links TRBV2 to TRBJ2-3; TRBD2 agrees at 7 bases. CDR1 SNHLY and CDR2 FYNNEI come from the germline V gene. This CDR3 spans 15 amino acids. In DNA, the CDR3 is TGTGCTGCAGGAGTGTTAGCGGGTCAATTTGATACGCAGTATTTT. Translated, it gives CAAGVLAGQFDTQYF.

The chain recombines TRBV20-1 with TRBJ2-1; TRBD1 or TRBD2 may be the D gene (5 bases each). Germline V lookup: CDR1 DFQATT, CDR2 SNEGSKA (reference sequence). This CDR3 has 16 residues. The V end lost 5 bases, the J end lost 0 bases, and 17 bases lay between the germline ends. The DNA for the CDR3 is TGCAGTGCTCCCCTGTTGTCGGGACCCTCCTACAATGAGCAGTTCTTC. Translated: CSAPLLSGPSYNEQFF.

The rearrangement links TRBV20-1 to TRBJ1-4; D possibly corresponds to TRBD1 (5 bases). The CDR3 totals 14 residues. V dropped 2 bases and J dropped 6 bases, with 13 bases sitting between them. Germline-derived CDR1 and CDR2 are DFQATT and SNEGSKA (reference sequence). The CDR3 DNA sequence: TGCAGTGCTAGAAGGGACCGCTCCTATGAAAAACTGTTTTTT. Translation: CSARRDRSYEKLFF.

The genes are TRBV7-9 and TRBJ1-5; TRBD1 agrees at 7 bases. The CDR3 runs to 15 residues. The J segment lost 5 bases and the V segment lost 5 bases, leaving 9 bases of the junction unmatched. Germline V lookup: CDR1 SEHNR, CDR2 FQNEAQ (reference sequence). The DNA of the CDR3 is TGTGCCAGCAGCCCACTGACAGGGTGGGATCAGCCCCAGCATTTT. Translation gives CASSPLTGWDQPQHF.

About this clonotype: Given a much more abundant clone one base away, this may be a read error. V usage is TRBV28 and J usage is TRBJ2-7, with a weak D call TRBD1 (6 bases). The CDR3 is made up of 13 amino acids. Germline CDR1 is MDHEN and CDR2 is SYDVKM. V lost 5 bases and J 4 bases, leaving 12 bases between the germline ends. The CDR3 reads CASSGTRGYEQYF. As DNA, the CDR3 is TGTGCCAGCAGTGGGACAAGGGGGTACGAGCAGTACTTC.

This chain joins TRBV30 and TRBJ1-2; D might be TRBD1 (5 bases). Trimming left V 5 bases short and J 8 bases short, with 15 bases between. Germline V CDR1 and CDR2: GTSNPN, SVGIG (reference sequence). This CDR3 has 12 residues. The CDR3 DNA follows: TGTGCCTGGGGGGCCTCTTGGGTCGGCTACACCTTC. Translation: CAWGASWVGYTF.

This clonotype was observed a few times. The chain is built from TRBV6-2 or TRBV6-3 and TRBJ2-5; D unclear. Deletions cut 2 bases from V and 4 bases from J, with 11 bases between. In germline, CDR1 is MNHEY, CDR2 SVGEGT. This CDR3 has 14 residues. This chain's CDR3 is CASSYPFKRETQYF. In nucleotides, the CDR3 is TGTGCCAGCAGTTACCCCTTTAAGAGAGAGACCCAGTACTTC.

The chain has TRBV12-3 or TRBV12-4 and TRBJ2-5; perhaps TRBD2 as D (6 bases). CDR3 length: 17 residues. Between the trimmed V and J ends, which lost 4 bases and 0 bases, there was a span of 18 bases. CDR3 nucleotide sequence: TGTGCCAGCAGTTCGGCGGGGAGAGCCCCGTACCAAGAGACCCAGTACTTC. Encoded protein: CASSSAGRAPYQETQYF.

The CDR3, as DNA: TGCGCCAGCAGCCCCTACCCCGGGGGGACGGATAACACTGAAGCTTTCTTT. This translates into CASSPYPGGTDNTEAFF. The J gene is TRBJ1-1, the V gene TRBV4-1; D might be TRBD1 (5 bases). CDR3 length: 17 amino acids. The germline gives CDR1 MGHRA, CDR2 YSYEKL. Trimming left V 4 bases short and J 2 bases short, with 20 bases between.

In this sample, this clonotype turned up many times. V is TRBV7-8 and J is TRBJ2-7, with a tentative D call TRBD1 (5 bases). Trimming left V 5 bases short and J 7 bases short, with 18 bases between. The CDR3 is 14 residues long. Germline CDR1 is SGHVS and CDR2 is FQNEAQ. In DNA form, the CDR3 reads TGTGCCAGCAGCCAAATCTGGGGAAAGGGGGAGCAGTACTTC. Its protein is CASSQIWGKGEQYF.

In regard to this clonotype: A junction end diverges from the germline sequence, so it may reflect a read error. V gene TRBV28 combines with J gene TRBJ2-1, with 10 bases matching TRBD2. Germline values: CDR1 MDHEN, CDR2 SYDVKM. The CDR3 spans 17 residues. The CDR3 region is CASRLSSGRVAYNEQFF. The CDR3 DNA is TGTGCCAGCAGATTATCAAGCGGGAGGGTAGCTTACAATGAGCAGTTCTTC.

V and J are TRBV6-1 and TRBJ2-7; tentatively, D is TRBD1 or TRBD2 (5 bases each). The CDR3 loop spans 16 amino acids. Trimming removed 0 bases at V and 1 base at J, with 13 bases between. Germline V gene data show CDR1 as MNHNS and CDR2 as SASEGT. Here the CDR3 reads CASSEARWGKSYEQYF. In nucleotides, the CDR3 is TGTGCCAGCAGTGAAGCGCGATGGGGGAAGTCCTACGAGCAGTACTTC.

V is TRBV10-3 and J is TRBJ2-1, with 7 positions matching TRBD1. The CDR3 length is 14 residues. Germline loops: CDR1 ENHRY, CDR2 SYGVKD. With V trimmed by 4 bases and J by 6 bases, 6 bases remained unmatched. CDR3 nucleotide sequence: TGTGCCATCAGTGGCCGGGACAGTTCCAATGAGCAGTTCTTC. Translation: CAISGRDSSNEQFF.

J is TRBJ1-5 and V is TRBV27; unclear D gene. Germline V gene data show CDR1 as MNHEY and CDR2 as SMNVEV (reference sequence). V was clipped by 5 bases and J by 2 bases, with 16 bases between them. This CDR3 has 16 amino acids. CDR3 loop: CASSKSLGGGNQPQHF. CDR3 coding DNA: TGTGCCAGCAGTAAAAGTCTTGGTGGGGGCAATCAGCCCCAGCATTTT.